One and the same sample provided the 7 T cell receptor beta chains below, sequenced in a study of shared clonotypes between healthy human individuals. Sequencing was performed with immunoSEQ multiplex PCR; in TCRdb, only in-frame clones are kept and a portion is missing. The table has nearly 2 million clones, 85% to 95% seen once; the top ten hold approximately 1.2%. CD8 cells regarded as naive lacked CD45RO, were positively chosen for CCR7, and omitted terminally differentiated effector memory CD45RA+ cells. Sequencing was performed on naive CD8+ T cells sorted from blood. These receptors were obtained from a man aged 18-30 years in good health.

A single count supports this clone. This chain connects TRBV6-6 to TRBJ2-3; D is undetermined. V was cut by 6 bases and J by 0 bases, with 10 bases left in between. Germline assignment: CDR1 MNHNY and CDR2 SVGAGI (reference sequence). This CDR3 region has 14 residues. The CDR3 nucleotides read TGTGCCAGCAGCCCCCGCGTGAGCACAGATACGCAGTATTTT. Amino acids: CASSPRVSTDTQYF.

Of note for this clone: Other DNA sequences within the sample encode an identical CDR3. The chain couples TRBV5-1 to TRBJ2-7, with 7 bases aligning to TRBD1. Germline CDR1 reads SGHRS; CDR2 reads YFSETQ. This CDR3 spans 14 amino acids. V gave up 4 bases and J gave up 0 bases; unmatched junction bases: 4. The CDR3 is CASSQGDSSYEQYF. For the CDR3, the DNA is TGCGCCAGCAGCCAGGGGGACAGCTCCTACGAGCAGTACTTC.

This chain joins TRBV4-1 and TRBJ1-1, with 10 positions matching TRBD1. This CDR3 is 14 amino acids long. From germline, CDR1 is MGHRA and CDR2 YSYEKL. The V segment lost 3 bases and the J segment 6 bases; nucleotides outside the gene matches: 4. In nucleotides, the CDR3 is TGCGCCAGCAGCCACGGGACAGGGGCAGCTGAAGCTTTCTTT. It yields the protein CASSHGTGAAEAFF.

In this sample, this clone turned up once. The V gene is TRBV5-4, the J gene TRBJ2-7, with D possibly called TRBD1 or TRBD2 (5 bases each). Trimming took 3 bases from V and 4 from J, leaving 11 bases between them. From germline, CDR1 is SGHNT and CDR2 YYREEE (reference sequence). This CDR3 contains 13 residues. This chain's CDR3 is CASSWGPAYEQYF. CDR3 nucleotide sequence: TGTGCCAGCAGCTGGGGACCCGCGTACGAGCAGTACTTC.

The chain uses TRBV6-1 and TRBJ2-7; 7 bases are shared with TRBD1. This CDR3 has 16 amino acids. The V gene end was trimmed by 0 bases and the J gene end by 3 bases; junction bases not matched to a gene: 8. The germline V gene encodes CDR1 MNHNS and CDR2 SASEGT. The CDR3 protein is CASSEAYWDRNYEQYF. CDR3 sequence (DNA): TGTGCCAGCAGTGAAGCGTATTGGGACAGAAACTACGAGCAGTACTTC.

The chain employs TRBV28 and TRBJ1-1; D is undetermined. Trimming took off 2 bases at V and 1 base at J, with 8 bases between the two ends. This CDR3 is 14 amino acids long. Germline CDR1 and CDR2: MDHEN and SYDVKM. CDR3 DNA: TGTGCCAGCAGTTTACTAGGCCAGAACACTGAAGCTTTCTTT. It encodes CASSLLGQNTEAFF.

This chain connects TRBV30 to TRBJ2-5; TRBD2 matches at 12 bases. V lost 0 bases, J lost 5 bases, and 10 bases stayed unmatched. The CDR3 is 17 amino acids. Per the germline V gene, CDR1 is GTSNPN and CDR2 is SVGIG (reference sequence). This chain's CDR3 is CAWSVTSGGYIQETQYF. The DNA for the CDR3 is TGTGCCTGGAGTGTAACTAGCGGGGGGTATATCCAGGAGACCCAGTACTTC.